These T cell receptor beta chains were read from a single sample in a study of human T cells and chemical hapten exposure. MiXCR was run by TCRdb on the RACE reads, yielding one entry per CDR3 protein. In the table there are almost 35,000 distinct CDR3 sequences, about a tenth of which are singletons. Source: whole blood, taken in connection with sensitization to the hapten diphenylcyclopropenone (DPC). The receptors stem from a man between 45 and 60 years old with alopecia areata. Some clones in this sample may be carry-over from other donors' samples. Each CDR3 is given with its conserved first and last residue. The order of the fields is V gene, CDR3 length, J gene, clone size, D gene, CDR3 DNA, CDR3 protein. The D gene is left open where the match is weak. Size values are once, few and many counts, or a class for expanded clones, and some rows have none.

>TRBV4-1|15|TRBJ2-7|many|NA
TGCGCCAGCAGTCGGGAGGGACAGGGAATCTACGAGCAGTACTTC
CASSREGQGIYEQYF
>TRBV20-1|14|TRBJ2-1|many|NA
TGCAGTGCTAGAGGGGGGAGCGGAGGCGATGAGCAGTTCTTC
CSARGGSGGDEQFF
>TRBV11-3|15|TRBJ2-1|NA|TRBD1
TGTGCCAGCAGCGTCGGGACAGGGTCGTATGATGAGCAGTTCTTC
CASSVGTGSYDEQFF
>TRBV19|13|TRBJ2-7|NA|NA
TGTGCCAGTAGTTCGGACATCCCCTACGAGCAGTACTTC
CASSSDIPYEQYF
>TRBV28|12|TRBJ1-2|NA|TRBD1
TGTGCCAGCACGAATAGGGGGCAGGACTACACCTTC
CASTNRGQDYTF
>TRBV29-1|12|TRBJ2-7|many|NA
TGCAGCGTTGAAGATCCCTCCTACGAGCAGTACTTC
CSVEDPSYEQYF
>TRBV28|15|TRBJ2-3|NA|NA
TGTGCCAGCAGTTCGCCCCCCGAAGGTGTAGATACGCAGTATTTT
CASSSPPEGVDTQYF
>TRBV7-9|12|TRBJ1-2|many|NA
TGTGCCAGCAGCTTGGGGGACTATGGCTACACCTTC
CASSLGDYGYTF
>TRBV12-3/TRBV12-4|13|TRBJ2-2|many|NA
TGTGCCAGCAGTGCCCAGTTGTCCGGGGAGCTGTTTTTT
CASSAQLSGELFF
>TRBV28|14|TRBJ2-7|many|NA
TGTGCCAGCAGACTAGAGTTGGGGGTTGGCGAGCAGTACTTC
CASRLELGVGEQYF
>TRBV2|13|TRBJ2-7|few|TRBD2
TGTGCCAGCACTGGACTAGCGATGAACGAGCAGTACTTC
CASTGLAMNEQYF
>TRBV29-1|16|TRBJ2-1|NA|NA
TGCAGCGTTGAAGATAACAAACCAAGCTCCTACAATGAGCAGTTCTTC
CSVEDNKPSSYNEQFF
>TRBV27|14|TRBJ2-7|NA|NA
TGTGCCAGCAGTTTCCGACAGGGAGGCAGCGAGCAGTACTTC
CASSFRQGGSEQYF
>TRBV29-1|13|TRBJ2-7|NA|NA
TGCAGCGTTGATGGGGGACTGGGCTACGAGCAGTACTTC
CSVDGGLGYEQYF
>TRBV28|17|TRBJ2-1|NA|NA
TGTGCCAGCAGTTTAGTGTTAAGGGCGCGGACATTCAATGAGCAGTTCTTC
CASSLVLRARTFNEQFF
>TRBV12-3/TRBV12-4|14|TRBJ2-3|many|NA
TGTGCCAGCAGTCGCCGCAGGAACACAGATACGCAGTATTTT
CASSRRRNTDTQYF
>TRBV29-1|14|TRBJ2-2|many|NA
TGCAGCGTTATTCATTCGGGGGACACCGGGGAGCTGTTTTTT
CSVIHSGDTGELFF
>TRBV24-1|15|TRBJ2-1|many|TRBD1
TGTGCCACCAGGACCGGGACAGGGGGTGGCAATGAGCAGTTCTTC
CATRTGTGGGNEQFF
>TRBV28|17|TRBJ2-2|many|TRBD1
TGTGCCAGCAGTGAGGAATCGGACAGGGGATACTCCGGGGAGCTGTTTTTT
CASSEESDRGYSGELFF
>TRBV7-2|16|TRBJ1-1|few|NA
TGTGCCAGCAGCTTGACGACGGACATAGGGAACACTGAAGCTTTCTTT
CASSLTTDIGNTEAFF
>TRBV7-9|13|TRBJ1-1|NA|TRBD1
TGTGCCGGAGGGGAGGGGGCATACACTGAAGCTTTCTTT
CAGGEGAYTEAFF
>TRBV3-1|16|TRBJ2-2|NA|TRBD2
TGTGCCAGCAGCCTGCGGGCTAGCGGGTCTTACGGGGAGCTGTTTTTT
CASSLRASGSYGELFF
>TRBV4-2|18|TRBJ2-4|many|TRBD2
TGTGCCAGCAGCCAAGGACTAGCGGGAGGGCGGACCAAAAACATTCAGTACTTC
CASSQGLAGGRTKNIQYF
>TRBV12-3/TRBV12-4|15|TRBJ1-1|many|NA
TGTGCCAGCAGTTTAGGGAATCGGAGGAACACTAAAGCTTTCTTT
CASSLGNRRNTKAFF
>TRBV9|15|TRBJ2-5|many|TRBD2
TGTGCCAGCAGCGTAGGGACTAGCGGGATGGAGACCCAGTACTTC
CASSVGTSGMETQYF
>TRBV12-3/TRBV12-4|15|TRBJ2-1|many|NA
TGTGCCAGCAGTTCTAGGGGGGGCTCCTACAATGAGCAGTTCTTC
CASSSRGGSYNEQFF
>TRBV6-1|13|TRBJ1-5|many|NA
TGTGCCAGCAGTGAATCAGGGGTCCAGCCCCAGCATTTT
CASSESGVQPQHF
>TRBV28|17|TRBJ2-7|NA|TRBD2
TGTGCCAGCAGCTCGGGACTAGCGGGAGGGCTGTCCTACGAGCAGTACTTC
CASSSGLAGGLSYEQYF
>TRBV27|13|TRBJ2-5|many|NA
TGTGCCAGCAGTTTATCATTCGGACAGACCCAGTACTTC
CASSLSFGQTQYF
>TRBV12-3/TRBV12-4|13|TRBJ2-1|few|NA
TGTGCCAGCAGACGGGGCAGAGAGAATGAGCAGTTCTTC
CASRRGRENEQFF
>TRBV29-1|14|TRBJ2-1|NA|TRBD2
TGCAGCGTCGAGGCCGGGACTAAAGTTAATGAGCAGTTCTTC
CSVEAGTKVNEQFF
>TRBV7-8|17|TRBJ2-1|many|TRBD2
TGTGCCAGCAGCTTAAATCAATTGGCGGGAGCTCAGGTTGAGCAGTTCTTC
CASSLNQLAGAQVEQFF
>TRBV7-2|14|TRBJ2-5|many|NA
TGTGCCAGCAGCTTACGGGCAGGGGAGGAGACCCAGTACTTC
CASSLRAGEETQYF